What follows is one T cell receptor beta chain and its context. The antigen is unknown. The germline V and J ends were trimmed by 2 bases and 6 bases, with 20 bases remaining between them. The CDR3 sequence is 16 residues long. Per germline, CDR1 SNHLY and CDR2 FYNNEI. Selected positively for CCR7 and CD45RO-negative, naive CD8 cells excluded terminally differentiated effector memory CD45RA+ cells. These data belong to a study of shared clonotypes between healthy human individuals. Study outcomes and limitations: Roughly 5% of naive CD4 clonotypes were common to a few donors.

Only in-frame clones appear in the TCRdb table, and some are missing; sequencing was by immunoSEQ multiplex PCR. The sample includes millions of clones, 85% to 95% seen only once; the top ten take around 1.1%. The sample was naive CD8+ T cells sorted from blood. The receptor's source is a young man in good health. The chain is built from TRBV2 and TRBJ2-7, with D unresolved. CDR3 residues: CASSESPYQDNGEQYF. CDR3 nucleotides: TGTGCCAGCAGTGAATCTCCCTACCAGGATAACGGCGAGCAGTACTTC. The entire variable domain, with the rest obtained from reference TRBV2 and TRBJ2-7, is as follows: EPEVTQTPSHQVTQMGQEVILRCVPISNHLYFYWYRQILGQKVEFLVSFYNNEISEKSEIFDDQFSVERPDGSNFTLKIRSTKLEDSAMYFCASSESPYQDNGEQYFGPGTRLTVT.